This T cell receptor beta chain was documented in a study of blood T cell repertoires in COVID-19. On the study more broadly: Samples came from the United States, Italy and Spain, spanning acute and convalescent COVID-19. PBMCs, B-cell-depleted T cells, or T cells provided the cDNA or gDNA that made up the material.

Per the original data handling: Reference gene primer amplification gave estimated nucleated cell counts. Measured with immunoSEQ multiplex PCR; TCRdb has only the in-frame clones, and not every one. V and J calls and clone size are given by that table; D and trimming were obtained from the DNA. This repertoire shows about 280,000 clones, approximately 91% found once; its top ten account for 2.2%. The germline V gene encodes CDR1 LNHDA and CDR2 SQIVND (reference sequence). With 8 bases removed from V and 0 bases from J, the gap between germline ends came to 10 bases. There are 14 residues in the CDR3.

The clonotype was recovered from a middle-aged man with acute or convalescent COVID-19. The V gene is TRBV19, the J gene TRBJ1-4; D ambiguous. The sample consisted of peripheral blood. The CDR3 loop is CASSQIATNEKLFF. CDR3 in DNA: TGTGCCAGTTCGCAGATTGCAACTAATGAAAAACTGTTTTTT.